This TCR beta chain was retrieved from a study of T cell changes during pregnancy in multiple sclerosis (dated by TCRdb to between 2017 and 2020). With regard to the full study: In women with multiple sclerosis, the researchers looked at how the T cell repertoire shifted as pregnancy progressed.

Turning to this clone: The antigen this receptor binds is unknown. Nothing much larger sits one base from this clone, and base qualities are not available.

The library was made by the immunoSEQ multiplex PCR assay. Imported from immuneACCESS, the table was reduced by TCRdb to in-frame sequences with V and J called. These copies leave out some clones; in studies compared against another copy, an unresolved V gene accounts for under half, and the cause of the remainder is not known. The sample records about 49,000 clones, around 90% of which are singletons. The ten biggest clones cover 4.5% to 5.5% of the sample. Relative to germline, V is 8 bases shorter and J is 3 bases shorter, with 10 bases between their ends. The CDR3 goes from the cysteine to the phenylalanine over 13 residues. Only the CDR3 DNA is retained, 39 bases long and in frame from the first base. From a lookup of the germline V gene, CDR1 and CDR2 are MNHNS and SASEGT.

The clonotype comes from a female donor in good health, enrolled as a control in a pregnancy study. The specimen was peripheral blood, collected after pregnancy. Rearrangement joined TRBV6-1 to TRBJ2-2; the D gene is not confidently resolved. In nucleotides, the sequence is TGTGCCAGCTTAGAGTTGGACACCGGGGAGCTGTTTTTT. This is translated as CASLELDTGELFF.